The clone carrying this T cell receptor (beta chain) has a count of ten or more. This sample was taken from a study of T-cell reconstitution after alpha-beta-depleted transplantation in children. Germline V gives CDR1 LNHNV, CDR2 YYDKDF (reference sequence). Trimming pared 0 bases from V and 6 bases from J, leaving 11 bases between. The CDR3 totals 15 residues. Unique molecular identifiers were used in preparing the TCRbeta library. TCRdb fed the PCR reads into MiXCR, producing one record per CDR3 protein. The sample shows about 460,000 distinct CDR3 sequences, under 15% of them seen only once. The chain employs TRBV15 and TRBJ1-4, with D hard to call. This material consisted of PBMCs from the stem cell graft donor, taken from the stem cell graft. The TCR comes from a human donor who donated a stem cell graft to a child with combined immunodeficiency. The CDR3 sequence is CATSRELRSDEKLFF. CDR3 sequence (DNA): TGTGCCACCAGCAGAGAGTTGAGGTCAGATGAAAAACTGTTTTTT.